This T cell receptor beta chain was captured in a study of cytomegalovirus exposure and HLA in healthy donors. General study results and limits: Association of roughly 18,000 TCR beta sequences with HLA alleles was found at 0.05 false discovery rate in a later analysis. In presence/absence analyses, roughly uniform sequencing depth across donors was assumed.

PCR was performed using 60 Vbeta and 13 Jbeta primers. Sequencing was performed with immunoSEQ multiplex PCR; in TCRdb, only in-frame clones are kept and a portion is missing. The sample records some 56,000 clones, about four fifths being singletons. As concerns this clone: Its antigen is unidentified.

The CDR3 consists of 16 residues. Between the trimmed V and J ends, which lost 1 base and 3 bases, there was a span of 12 bases. Germline CDR1 reads LNHDA; CDR2 reads SQIVND (reference sequence). The donors gave bone marrow, and they were healthy. Unrecorded immune exposures were likely, despite nominal health at sampling. The receptor's source is a woman aged 40 to 50 in good health and CMV-seronegative. Material for sequencing was PBMCs. The chain employs TRBV19 and TRBJ2-2; a weak D match, TRBD2 (6 bases). The CDR3 spells CASSIVSGRYTGELFF. The CDR3 DNA sequence: TGTGCCAGTAGTATAGTTAGTGGGAGGTACACCGGGGAGCTGTTTTTT.